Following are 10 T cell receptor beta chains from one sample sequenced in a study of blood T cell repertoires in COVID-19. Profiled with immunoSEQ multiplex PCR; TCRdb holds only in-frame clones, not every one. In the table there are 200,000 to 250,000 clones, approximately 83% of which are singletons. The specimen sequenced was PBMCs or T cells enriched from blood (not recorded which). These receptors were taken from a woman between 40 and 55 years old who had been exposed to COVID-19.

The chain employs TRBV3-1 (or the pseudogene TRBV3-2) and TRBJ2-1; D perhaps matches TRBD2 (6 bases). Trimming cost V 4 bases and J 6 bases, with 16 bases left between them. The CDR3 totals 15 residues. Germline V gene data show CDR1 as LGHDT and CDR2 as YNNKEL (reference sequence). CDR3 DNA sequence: TGTGCCAGCAGCCGCCTATCGACTAGGGGCAATGAGCAGTTCTTC. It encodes CASSRLSTRGNEQFF.

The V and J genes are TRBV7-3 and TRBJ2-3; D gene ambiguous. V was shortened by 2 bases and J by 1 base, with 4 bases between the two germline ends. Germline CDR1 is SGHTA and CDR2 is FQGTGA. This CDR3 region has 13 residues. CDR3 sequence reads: CASSLYGTDTQYF. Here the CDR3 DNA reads TGTGCCAGCAGCTTATATGGCACAGATACGCAGTATTTT.

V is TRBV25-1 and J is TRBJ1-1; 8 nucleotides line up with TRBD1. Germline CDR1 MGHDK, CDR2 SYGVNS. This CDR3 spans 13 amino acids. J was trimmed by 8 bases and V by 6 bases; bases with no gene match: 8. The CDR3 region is CASRDQDRGEAFF. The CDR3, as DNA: TGTGCCAGCAGGGATCAAGACAGGGGCGAAGCTTTCTTT. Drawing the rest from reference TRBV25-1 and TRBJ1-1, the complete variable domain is EADIYQTPRYLVIGTGKKITLECSQTMGHDKMYWYQQDPGMELHLIHYSYGVNSTEKGDLSSESTVSRIRTEHFPLTLESARPSHTSQYLCASRDQDRGEAFFGQGTRLTVV.

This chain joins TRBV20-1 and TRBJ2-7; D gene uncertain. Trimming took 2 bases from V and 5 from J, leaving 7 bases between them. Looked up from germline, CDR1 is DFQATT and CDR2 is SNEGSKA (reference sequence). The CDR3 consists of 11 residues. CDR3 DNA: TGCAGTGCTAGATGGCAGGACGAGCAGTACTTC. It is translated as CSARWQDEQYF.

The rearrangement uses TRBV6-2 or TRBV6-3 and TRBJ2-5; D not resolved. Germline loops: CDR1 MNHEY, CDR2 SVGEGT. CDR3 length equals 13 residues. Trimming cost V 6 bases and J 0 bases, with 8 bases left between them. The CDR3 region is CASSRGYQETQYF. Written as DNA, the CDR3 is TGTGCCAGCAGCAGAGGATACCAAGAGACCCAGTACTTC.

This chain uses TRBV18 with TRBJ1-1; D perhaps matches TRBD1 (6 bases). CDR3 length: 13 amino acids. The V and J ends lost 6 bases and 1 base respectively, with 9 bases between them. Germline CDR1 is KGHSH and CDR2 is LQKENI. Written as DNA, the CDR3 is TGTGCCAGCTCGCAGGGGCGGAACACTGAAGCTTTCTTT. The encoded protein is CASSQGRNTEAFF.

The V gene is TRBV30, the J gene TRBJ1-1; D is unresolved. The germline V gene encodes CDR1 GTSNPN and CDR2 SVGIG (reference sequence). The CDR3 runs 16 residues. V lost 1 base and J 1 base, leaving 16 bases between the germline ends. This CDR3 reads CAWSGSFFRPNTEAFF. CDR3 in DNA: TGTGCCTGGAGTGGGAGTTTTTTCCGTCCGAACACTGAAGCTTTCTTT.

CDR3 bases: TGCGCCAGCAGCAGCACAGGGTGGGTCCCTGAAGCTTTCTTT. This encodes CASSSTGWVPEAFF. This rearrangement joins TRBV5-1 to TRBJ1-1; a possible D gene is TRBD1 (6 bases). This CDR3 has 14 residues. V was shortened by 4 bases and J by 6 bases, with 16 bases between the two germline ends. Germline CDR1 reads SGHRS; CDR2 reads YFSETQ. Variable domain in full (rest from reference TRBV5-1 and TRBJ1-1): KAGVTQTPRYLIKTRGQQVTLSCSPISGHRSVSWYQQTPGQGLQFLFEYFSETQRNKGNFPGRFSGRQFSNSRSEMNVSTLELGDSALYLCASSSTGWVPEAFFGQGTRLTVV.

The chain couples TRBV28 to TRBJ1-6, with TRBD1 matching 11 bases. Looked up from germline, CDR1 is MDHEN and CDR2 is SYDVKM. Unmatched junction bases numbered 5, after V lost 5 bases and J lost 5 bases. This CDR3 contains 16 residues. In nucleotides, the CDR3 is TGTGCCAGCAGTGAGGACAGGGGGCTTGATAATTCACCCCTCCACTTT. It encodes CASSEDRGLDNSPLHF.

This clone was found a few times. The CDR3 DNA follows: TGTGCCAGCAGCCGGACTAGCGGGGGGAACTCCTACAATGAGCAGTTCTTC. As protein: CASSRTSGGNSYNEQFF. The V call is TRBV11-3, the J call TRBJ2-1, with 14 bases that match TRBD2. The CDR3 covers 17 residues. CDR1 is SGHNT and CDR2 is YENEEA in the germline V gene. The trim removed 5 bases at V and 0 bases at J, leaving 3 bases unmatched. Full variable domain (missing parts from reference TRBV11-3 and TRBJ2-1): EAGVVQSPRYKIIEKKQPVAFWCNPISGHNTLYWYLQNLGQGPELLIRYENEEAVDDSQLPKDRFSAERLKGVDSTLKIQPAELGDSAVYLCASSRTSGGNSYNEQFFGPGTRLTVL.